This T cell receptor (beta chain) was profiled in a study of cytomegalovirus exposure and HLA in healthy donors. General observations from the study: There were over 150 TCR beta chains listed as cytomegalovirus-associated.

With 4 bases removed from V and 0 bases from J, the gap between germline ends came to 12 bases. The germline gives CDR1 PRHDT, CDR2 FYEKMQ (reference sequence). CDR3 length: 15 amino acids. Concerning this clone itself: Antigen: not known.

TCRdb keeps only in-frame clones here, not all; method: immunoSEQ multiplex PCR. The table lists approximately 170,000 clones, 85% of them singletons. This clonotype was sampled from a man aged 30 to 45 in good health and CMV-seropositive. This chain joins TRBV13 and TRBJ1-1; D gene ambiguous. Sequencing was performed on PBMCs. This CDR3 is CASSSDQAMNTEAFF. The CDR3 DNA sequence: TGTGCCAGCAGCTCCGATCAGGCCATGAACACTGAAGCTTTCTTT.